The 2 T cell receptor beta chains reported below all come from one sample, sequenced in a study of blood T cell repertoires in COVID-19. Profiled with immunoSEQ multiplex PCR; TCRdb holds only in-frame clones, not every one. The repertoire holds about 180,000 clones, 80% seen once, with over 13% in the top ten. Input material: PBMCs or T cells enriched from blood (not recorded which). These receptors all come from a man between 60 and 75 years old who had been exposed to COVID-19.

The rearrangement joins TRBV6-4 to TRBJ2-3; 10 nucleotides match TRBD2. CDR1 and CDR2 (germline): MRHNA, SNTAGT. The CDR3 totals 18 residues. Trimming at V came to 0 bases and at J to 7 bases, leaving 13 bases not matched to a gene. Here the CDR3 reads CASSDSGAGLAGVNTQYF. Written as DNA, the CDR3 is TGTGCCAGCAGTGACTCCGGAGCTGGGCTAGCGGGAGTGAATACGCAGTATTTT.

The chain combines TRBV7-2 with TRBJ2-1; tentative D call: TRBD2 (5 bases). Trimming removed 2 bases from V and 5 bases from J, with 16 bases in between. The CDR3 is 16 residues long. Germline V lookup: CDR1 SGHTA, CDR2 FQGNSA. CDR3 sequence (DNA): TGTGCCAGCAGCTTATTCAGCGGTCCTCCTAACAATGAGCAGTTCTTC. It codes for CASSLFSGPPNNEQFF.